This T cell receptor (beta chain) was captured in a study of blood T cell repertoires in COVID-19. The age range of participants was about 18 to 95 years, with residence in under 25 US areas. The germline V gene encodes CDR1 MNHEY and CDR2 SVGAGI. Trimming removed 6 bases from V and 3 bases from J, with 9 bases in between. There are 12 residues in the CDR3. Generated by immunoSEQ multiplex PCR, the TCRdb table keeps only in-frame clones and is missing some. The profile shows about 260,000 clones, around 88% of them singletons. V is TRBV6-5 and J is TRBJ2-7; the D gene is possibly TRBD1 (6 bases). Material: PBMCs or T cells enriched from blood (not recorded which). The sequence came from a woman between 50 and 59 years old who had recovered from COVID-19. CDR3 protein: CASRLTGYEQYF. The CDR3 bases are TGTGCCAGCAGGCTGACAGGCTACGAGCAGTACTTC.